A single sample is the source of the 13 T cell receptor beta chains below, sequenced in a study of CD4 T cells in relation to SARS-CoV-2 and coronaviruses. CD4+ T cells from unexposed donors were obtained before the COVID-19 pandemic (2011-2018). The method was immunoSEQ multiplex PCR; TCRdb's version includes in-frame clones alone and lacks a portion of them. The sample holds approximately 70,000 clones, 85% to 95% seen once. The sequencing input was naive CD4+ T cells from PBMCs. Stated subset: naive CD4+ T cells isolated by negative enrichment. The receptors here all came from a human donor in good health.

V gene TRBV5-1 combines with J gene TRBJ1-1; tentatively, D is TRBD1 (5 bases). Germline CDR1 SGHRS, CDR2 YFSETQ. This CDR3 region has 15 residues. Trimming removed 5 bases at V and 3 bases at J, with 17 bases between. The CDR3 nucleotides read TGCGCCAGCAGGGGGCCCCTGGTAGTGGACACTGAAGCTTTCTTT. Translated, it gives CASRGPLVVDTEAFF.

The V and J genes are TRBV10-3 and TRBJ1-2; TRBD1 agrees at 9 bases. V gave up 3 bases and J gave up 5 bases; unmatched junction bases: 4. The CDR3 loop spans 14 amino acids. In germline, CDR1 is ENHRY, CDR2 SYGVKD. The CDR3 region is CAISEGQGLYGYTF. The CDR3 nucleotides are TGTGCCATCAGTGAAGGACAGGGGTTATATGGCTACACCTTC.

The gene calls are TRBV6-6 and TRBJ2-2; 7 bases are a match to TRBD1. CDR1 is MNHNY and CDR2 is SVGAGI in the germline V gene (reference sequence). J lost 1 base, V lost 10 bases, and 3 bases had no gene match. This CDR3 spans 13 amino acids. The CDR3 here is CAIGQENTGELFF. The CDR3 DNA reads TGTGCCATAGGACAGGAGAACACCGGGGAGCTGTTTTTT.

The chain employs TRBV3-1 (or the pseudogene TRBV3-2) and TRBJ2-2; no firm D call. V was trimmed by 1 base and J by 8 bases, leaving 8 bases between them. The germline gives CDR1 LGHDT, CDR2 YNNKEL (reference sequence). The CDR3 has 13 amino acids. Here the CDR3 DNA reads TGTGCCAGCAGCCAAGTCTCCGCGGGGGAGCTGTTTTTT. The encoded protein is CASSQVSAGELFF.

The V call is TRBV5-8, the J call TRBJ2-1; D is possibly TRBD2 (6 bases). V was clipped by 0 bases and J by 2 bases, with 6 bases between them. The length of the CDR3 is 14 residues. The germline V gene encodes CDR1 SGHTS and CDR2 YDEGEE. CDR3 DNA sequence: TGTGCCAGCAGCTTGGGACTAGCCTACAATGAGCAGTTCTTC. It encodes CASSLGLAYNEQFF.

The rearrangement links TRBV30 to TRBJ1-1; D is unclear. The length of the CDR3 is 14 residues. Germline CDR1 and CDR2: GTSNPN and SVGIG (reference sequence). V shed 2 bases and J shed 2 bases, with 12 bases lying between them. CDR3 loop: CAWSRGGGNTEAFF. CDR3 in DNA: TGTGCCTGGAGTCGGGGAGGTGGAAACACTGAAGCTTTCTTT.

This rearrangement joins TRBV11-2 to TRBJ2-7, with TRBD2 identical over 7 bases. The germline gives CDR1 SGHAT, CDR2 FQNNGV. Unmatched junction bases numbered 13, after V lost 5 bases and J lost 3 bases. The CDR3 runs 16 residues. In DNA, the CDR3 is TGTGCCAGCAGCCCAGGGAGGTTAGCGGGTTACTACGAGCAGTACTTC. This sequence encodes CASSPGRLAGYYEQYF.

This chain connects TRBV20-1 to TRBJ1-1; tentative D call: TRBD1 (5 bases). Germline V gene lookup returns CDR1 DFQATT and CDR2 SNEGSKA (reference sequence). The CDR3 is 13 residues long. V lost 3 bases and J lost 4, with 12 bases in between. The chain's CDR3 is CSASEGASTEAFF. The CDR3 DNA is TGCAGTGCTAGTGAAGGGGCGAGCACTGAAGCTTTCTTT.

The chain links TRBV7-9 to TRBJ2-3; no clear D gene. Per the germline V gene, CDR1 is SEHNR and CDR2 is FQNEAQ (reference sequence). The CDR3 totals 15 residues. Trimming removed 1 base from V and 6 bases from J, with 14 bases in between. The CDR3 region has the DNA TGTGCCAGCAGCTTAGGTAGGGCCCTCGAGGATACGCAGTATTTT. Protein: CASSLGRALEDTQYF.

The genes are TRBV5-4 and TRBJ2-5, with TRBD2 matching over 8 bases. The CDR3 is 14 amino acids. The J segment lost 3 bases and the V segment lost 1 base, leaving 2 bases of the junction unmatched. Germline CDR1 and CDR2: SGHNT and YYREEE (reference sequence). The CDR3 reads CASSLKLAEETQYF. CDR3 nucleotide sequence: TGTGCCAGCAGCTTGAAACTAGCGGAAGAGACCCAGTACTTC.

This clone was seen a handful of times. The chain uses TRBV11-2 and TRBJ2-3; D unresolved. Germline CDR1 and CDR2: SGHAT and FQNNGV. V lost 5 bases, J lost 3 bases, and 21 bases lay in between. The CDR3 spans 17 residues. The CDR3: CASSPYTLTEATDTQYF. CDR3 DNA: TGTGCCAGCAGCCCTTATACTCTGACGGAAGCGACAGATACGCAGTATTTT.

The chain uses TRBV25-1 and TRBJ1-3; TRBD1 might be the D (5 bases). The CDR3 spans 18 residues. CDR1 is MGHDK and CDR2 is SYGVNS in the germline V gene. Trimming took off 7 bases at V and 4 bases at J, with 26 bases between the two ends. CDR3 sequence reads: CASTWGGRGATGGNTIYF. Here the CDR3 DNA reads TGTGCCAGCACCTGGGGGGGTAGGGGCGCTACCGGCGGAAACACCATATATTTT.

This clone was detected once. V and J are TRBV12-1 and TRBJ2-1; TRBD1, the table's D call, was not compared with the DNA. TRBV12-1 is labeled a pseudogene. CDR3 length: 15 amino acids. The CDR3 sequence: CASSFVRQGLDEQFF. The CDR3, as DNA: TGTGCCAGCAGCTTTGTACGACAGGGGCTCGATGAGCAGTTCTTC.